These 3 T cell receptor beta chains were sequenced from one sample in a study of shared clonotypes between healthy human individuals. The protocol was immunoSEQ multiplex PCR, while the TCRdb copy is restricted to in-frame clones and leaves out a portion. The sample lists over a million clones, approximately 97% seen once, with roughly 1.2% in the top ten. The specimen sequenced was naive CD4+ T cells sorted from blood. Regarding subset: CD45RA+ positively selected. The receptors stem from a man aged 25-45 years in good health.

The chain employs TRBV7-9 and TRBJ2-5; tentatively, D is TRBD2 (6 bases). V gave up 3 bases and J gave up 2 bases, with 7 bases separating them. Germline V gene sequence: CDR1 SEHNR, CDR2 FQNEAQ (reference sequence). The length of the CDR3 is 13 residues. The CDR3 region has the DNA TGTGCCAGCAGCTTCGCGGGACAAGAGACCCAGTACTTC. As protein: CASSFAGQETQYF.

The chain uses TRBV10-3 and TRBJ2-3; D tentatively fits TRBD1 or TRBD2 (7 bases each). Trimming removed 4 bases at V and 2 bases at J, with 16 bases between. There are 16 residues in the CDR3. Germline V gives CDR1 ENHRY, CDR2 SYGVKD. The DNA for the CDR3 is TGTGCCATCAGTGCCCAGGGGGGGATGTACACAGATACGCAGTATTTT. Translation: CAISAQGGMYTDTQYF.

The V and J genes are TRBV12-5 and TRBJ2-1, with D perhaps matching TRBD2 (5 bases). CDR1 and CDR2 (germline): LGHNT, FRNRAP. CDR3 length: 13 amino acids. V lost 7 bases to trimming and J lost 6 bases, with 13 bases between them. The CDR3 DNA reads TGTGCTAGTGCCTACTCGGGAACCAATGAGCAGTTCTTC. Encoded protein: CASAYSGTNEQFF.